A single sample gave rise to the 25 T cell receptor beta chains below, sequenced in a study of graft-versus-host responses after intestinal transplantation. Responders (around 200,000, CFSE-labeled) were co-plated with around 200,000 irradiated, violet-dye-labeled stimulators. TCRdb's copy holds only in-frame clones and misses some; the assay was immunoSEQ multiplex PCR. Here the sample spans roughly 16,000 clones, 30% to 40% being singletons. The sequenced sample was alloreactive CD8+ T cells from a mixed lymphocyte reaction culture, obtained before intestinal transplant. The subset here: CFSE-low proliferating T cells sorted from approximately 6-day pre-transplant mixed lymphocyte reaction (GvH or HvG direction). The receptors here all came from a human patient who received an intestinal transplant.

The genes are TRBV6-5 and TRBJ2-1, with D unclear. Germline CDR1 is MNHEY and CDR2 is SVGAGI. The germline V and J ends were trimmed by 6 bases and 1 base, with 7 bases remaining between them. This CDR3 contains 13 residues. CDR3 sequence reads: CASSMKSYNEQFF. The CDR3 coding sequence is TGTGCCAGCAGCATGAAATCCTACAATGAGCAGTTCTTC.

The table lists this clone with a few counts. The CDR3 DNA follows: TGTGCCAGTAAGGATCGCCGGGACAGCTATAATTCACCCCTCCACTTT. Protein sequence: CASKDRRDSYNSPLHF. This chain links TRBV19 with TRBJ1-6, with 7 bases fitting TRBD1. This CDR3 region has 16 residues. The germline CDR1 and CDR2 sequences are LNHDA and SQIVND (reference sequence). The junction had 9 bases not matched to a gene; V was cut back by 7 bases and J by 3 bases.

As DNA, the CDR3 is TGTGCCAGCTCCCTTCGGAAGACCCAGTACTTC. Encoded protein: CASSLRKTQYF. This chain uses TRBV18 with TRBJ2-5; no reliable D call. Between the trimmed V and J ends, which lost 6 bases and 6 bases, there was a span of 8 bases. This CDR3 region has 11 residues. Germline V gene data show CDR1 as KGHSH and CDR2 as LQKENI.

The V and J genes are TRBV9 and TRBJ2-2; D may match TRBD1 or TRBD2 (5 bases each). Germline CDR1 reads SGDLS; CDR2 reads YYNGEE. The CDR3 runs 17 residues. The V end was cut by 3 bases, the J end by 4 bases, with 19 bases between. The CDR3 loop is CASSAHFEGLGTGELFF. CDR3 bases: TGTGCCAGCAGCGCTCACTTCGAGGGGCTTGGCACCGGGGAGCTGTTTTTT. Using reference TRBV9 and TRBJ2-2 for the parts outside the CDR3, the full variable domain is DSGVTQTPKHLITATGQRVTLRCSPRSGDLSVYWYQQSLDQGLQFLIQYYNGEERAKGNILERFSAQQFPDLHSELNLSSLELGDSALYFCASSAHFEGLGTGELFFGEGSRLTVL.

This chain uses TRBV27 with TRBJ2-1, with a weak D call TRBD2 (5 bases). The germline V gene has CDR1 MNHEY and CDR2 SMNVEV (reference sequence). The CDR3 sequence is 12 residues long. Between the trimmed V and J ends, which lost 7 bases and 4 bases, there was a span of 8 bases. DNA of the CDR3: TGTGCCAGCAAAGAGCGGTACAATGAGCAGTTCTTC. Amino acids: CASKERYNEQFF.

The chain has TRBV29-1 and TRBJ2-6; no firm D call. The ends were cut back, 3 bases at V and 2 bases at J, with 14 bases in the middle. Germline CDR1 is SQVTM and CDR2 is ANQGSEA. The CDR3 is 16 amino acids. This chain's CDR3 is CSVEDQDLPGANVLTF. The CDR3 DNA is TGCAGCGTTGAGGATCAGGATTTACCTGGGGCCAACGTCCTGACTTTC.

The chain uses TRBV5-6 and TRBJ1-1; D is unclear. The V end lost 0 bases, the J end lost 5 bases, and 5 bases lay between the germline ends. Germline V lookup: CDR1 SGHDT, CDR2 YYEEEE. This CDR3 has 12 residues. CDR3 in DNA: TGTGCCAGCAGCTTGGGAAGGACTGAAGCTTTCTTT. It yields the protein CASSLGRTEAFF.

J is TRBJ2-7 and V is TRBV19; 7 nucleotides line up with TRBD2. The CDR3 has 14 amino acids. The V and J ends lost 5 bases and 2 bases, in that order; junction bases with no gene match: 6. CDR1 is LNHDA and CDR2 is SQIVND in the germline V gene (reference sequence). The CDR3 DNA reads as TGTGCCAGTAGTTCGCGGGGAGGGACCTACGAGCAGTACTTC. Translated, it gives CASSSRGGTYEQYF.

The chain has TRBV4-1 and TRBJ2-7; tentatively, D is TRBD1 (5 bases). CDR3 size: 14 residues. V lost 3 bases and J 0 bases, leaving 9 bases between the germline ends. Germline CDR1 is MGHRA and CDR2 is YSYEKL. DNA for the CDR3: TGCGCCAGCAGCCAGGGGCAGGGCTCCTACGAGCAGTACTTC. It encodes CASSQGQGSYEQYF.

Only a few counts were recorded for this clone. This chain joins TRBV12-5 and TRBJ1-1; possible D gene TRBD1, 5 bases. The CDR3 extends over 15 amino acids. Germline V gene sequence: CDR1 LGHNT, CDR2 FRNRAP. The V and J ends lost 7 bases and 5 bases respectively, with 20 bases between them. As DNA, the CDR3 is TGTGCTAGTGCTACCTCCGGGACGCCCTTTACTGAAGCTTTCTTT. As protein: CASATSGTPFTEAFF.

This chain uses TRBV29-1 with TRBJ1-3, with 8 nucleotides matching TRBD1. The germline V gene encodes CDR1 SQVTM and CDR2 ANQGSEA. V lost 6 bases to trimming and J lost 6 bases; unmatched junction nucleotides: 10. The CDR3 has 14 amino acids. The DNA of the CDR3 is TGCAGCGTCGATGAGGGGACAGGACAAAACACCATATATTTT. This gives the protein CSVDEGTGQNTIYF.

The chain carries TRBV9 and TRBJ1-1, with D possibly TRBD1 on 6 matching bases. This CDR3 region has 16 residues. Germline CDR1 reads SGDLS; CDR2 reads YYNGEE. V dropped 5 bases and J dropped 4 bases, with 21 bases sitting between them. The CDR3 sequence is CASSFSPRLGGTEAFF. In DNA form, the CDR3 reads TGTGCCAGCAGTTTTTCCCCACGACTAGGGGGCACTGAAGCTTTCTTT. Drawing the rest from reference TRBV9 and TRBJ1-1, the complete variable domain is DSGVTQTPKHLITATGQRVTLRCSPRSGDLSVYWYQQSLDQGLQFLIQYYNGEERAKGNILERFSAQQFPDLHSELNLSSLELGDSALYFCASSFSPRLGGTEAFFGQGTRLTVV.

V usage is TRBV5-6 and J usage is TRBJ1-5; no clear D. The CDR3 contains 12 residues. Germline assignment: CDR1 SGHDT and CDR2 YYEEEE. With 1 base removed from V and 9 bases from J, the gap between germline ends came to 8 bases. This CDR3 is CASSLWGGPQHF. The CDR3 nucleotides read TGTGCCAGCAGCTTGTGGGGAGGGCCCCAGCATTTT.

This clone was detected only a few times. The rearrangement uses TRBV21-1 and TRBJ2-7; TRBD1, the table's D call, lacks a check against the DNA. TRBV21-1 is classified as a pseudogene. This CDR3 is 16 amino acids long. The CDR3 coding sequence is TGTGCCAGCAGCTCTTTCCCGGGACAGGGGGCGGGGCAGCAGTACTTC. Encoded protein: CASSSFPGQGAGQQYF.

The rearrangement joins TRBV12-5 to TRBJ1-2, with D tentatively TRBD1 (5 bases). Between the trimmed V and J ends, which lost 1 base and 4 bases, there was a span of 13 bases. Germline V gene data show CDR1 as LGHNT and CDR2 as FRNRAP. The CDR3 contains 15 residues. DNA of the CDR3: TGTGCTAGTGGTTTGGGGAGGGGTTTGCCCTATGGCTACACCTTC. Its translation: CASGLGRGLPYGYTF.

The chain has TRBV6-6 and TRBJ1-1, with D uncertain. CDR1 MNHNY and CDR2 SVGAGI come from the germline V gene (reference sequence). The ends were cut back, 4 bases at V and 1 base at J, with 13 bases in the middle. This CDR3 has 15 amino acids. CDR3 coding DNA: TGTGCCAGCAGTTCCCCTAGTAGGAGGAACACTGAAGCTTTCTTT. This sequence encodes CASSSPSRRNTEAFF.

This clone was seen only a few times. The V and J genes are TRBV11-2 and TRBJ2-1; D is ambiguous. The CDR3 contains 13 residues. Trimming removed 1 base from V and 7 bases from J, with 8 bases in between. Germline CDR1 and CDR2: SGHAT and FQNNGV. The CDR3 protein is CASSLGMLNEQFF. The CDR3 DNA sequence: TGTGCCAGCAGCTTAGGGATGCTGAATGAGCAGTTCTTC.

This clone was seen only a few times. V usage is TRBV19 and J usage is TRBJ2-1; TRBD2 is a possible D gene (7 bases). Per the germline V gene, CDR1 is LNHDA and CDR2 is SQIVND (reference sequence). The V gene lost 4 bases and the J gene lost 7 bases, with 26 bases spanning the gap. This CDR3 is built from 18 residues. CDR3 residues: CASSTDWGAGDGYNEQFF. The CDR3 nucleotides are TGTGCCAGTAGTACCGACTGGGGGGCGGGGGATGGGTATAATGAGCAGTTCTTC.

The chain links TRBV7-6 to TRBJ2-1, with D uncertain. CDR1 is SGHVS and CDR2 is FNYEAQ in the germline V gene. With 6 bases removed from V and 8 bases from J, the gap between germline ends came to 14 bases. The CDR3 covers 13 residues. In DNA, the CDR3 is TGTGCCAGCAGGCCAGACCCGTGGGATGAGCAGTTCTTC. Translated, it gives CASRPDPWDEQFF.

The chain recombines TRBV7-2 with TRBJ2-3; D assignment may be TRBD1 or TRBD2 (6 bases each). This CDR3 comprises 16 residues. Germline values: CDR1 SGHTA, CDR2 FQGNSA. V lost 1 base, J lost 5 bases, and 16 bases lay in between. The DNA of the CDR3 is TGTGCCAGCAGCTTAGTTGGCAGGGGAGGTTTAGATACGCAGTATTTT. Its protein product is CASSLVGRGGLDTQYF.

This clone has just a few counts. The sample has other DNA sequences that encode this CDR3 too. The chain couples TRBV27 to TRBJ1-5; the D is unclear. The V gene's germline CDR1 is MNHEY and CDR2 SMNVEV (reference sequence). V was trimmed by 0 bases and J by 4 bases, leaving 4 bases between them. This CDR3 contains 13 residues. CDR3 region: CASSLSANQPQHF. CDR3 nucleotides: TGTGCCAGCAGTTTATCGGCGAATCAGCCCCAGCATTTT.

A few counts support this clone. This sequence joins TRBV7-9 and TRBJ2-7; no reliable D call. The CDR3 runs 16 residues. Between the trimmed V and J ends, which lost 4 bases and 3 bases, there was a span of 19 bases. CDR1 and CDR2 (germline): SEHNR, FQNEAQ (reference sequence). The CDR3 DNA sequence: TGTGCCAGCAGCTCTACCTTGTCAACTCTATTCTACGAGCAGTACTTC. As protein: CASSSTLSTLFYEQYF.

There are a few counts of this clone. The chain links TRBV5-4 to TRBJ2-3; 9 positions agree with TRBD2. Trimming at V came to 4 bases and at J to 6 bases, leaving 6 bases not matched to a gene. Germline values: CDR1 SGHNT, CDR2 YYREEE (reference sequence). The CDR3 sequence is 14 residues long. The CDR3 region is CASSAGGAEDTQYF. In DNA, the CDR3 is TGTGCCAGCAGCGCGGGGGGGGCCGAGGATACGCAGTATTTT.

The chain couples TRBV6-1 to TRBJ2-7; no definite D call. The V gene's germline CDR1 is MNHNS and CDR2 SASEGT. The CDR3 covers 15 residues. Trimming left V 7 bases short and J 2 bases short, with 18 bases between. For the CDR3, the DNA is TGTGCCAGCAACAACTGGGGTGGTGGGGCCTACGAGCAGTACTTC. It codes for CASNNWGGGAYEQYF.

The V and J genes are TRBV7-6 and TRBJ1-1, with a weak D call TRBD1 (5 bases). Germline CDR1 reads SGHVS; CDR2 reads FNYEAQ. This CDR3 is 13 amino acids long. V was clipped by 5 bases and J by 7 bases, with 14 bases between them. The CDR3 region is CASSPGTAHEAFF. CDR3 bases: TGTGCCAGCAGCCCAGGGACCGCTCATGAAGCTTTCTTT.